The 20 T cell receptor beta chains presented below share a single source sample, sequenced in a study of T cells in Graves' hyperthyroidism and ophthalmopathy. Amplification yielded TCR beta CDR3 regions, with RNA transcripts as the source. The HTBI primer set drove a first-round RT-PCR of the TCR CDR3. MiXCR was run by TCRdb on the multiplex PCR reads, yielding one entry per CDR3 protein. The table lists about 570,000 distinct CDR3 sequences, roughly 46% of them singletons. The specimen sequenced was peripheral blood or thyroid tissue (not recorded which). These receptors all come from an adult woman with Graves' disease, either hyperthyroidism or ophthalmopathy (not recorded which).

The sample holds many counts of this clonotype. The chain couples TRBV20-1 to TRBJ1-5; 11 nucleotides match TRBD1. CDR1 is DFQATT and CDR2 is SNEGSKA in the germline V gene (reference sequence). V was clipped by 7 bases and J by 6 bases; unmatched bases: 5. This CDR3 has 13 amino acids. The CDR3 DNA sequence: TGCAGTGTGCGGGACAGGGGGTCTCAGCCCCAGCATTTT. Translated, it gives CSVRDRGSQPQHF.

The CDR3 nucleotides are TGCAGTGCTAAGGGACTAGCGGGAGGTGACTACACCTTC. Protein: CSAKGLAGGDYTF. The rearrangement joins TRBV20-1 to TRBJ1-2; D might be TRBD1 (5 bases). V lost 4 bases, J lost 10 bases, and 19 bases lay in between. Germline V gives CDR1 DFQATT, CDR2 SNEGSKA (reference sequence). CDR3 length: 13 residues.

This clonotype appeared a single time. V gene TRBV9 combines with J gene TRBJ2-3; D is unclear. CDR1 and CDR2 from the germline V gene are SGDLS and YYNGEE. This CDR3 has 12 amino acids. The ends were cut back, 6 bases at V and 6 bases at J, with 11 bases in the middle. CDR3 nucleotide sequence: TGTGCCAGCACCCCCTTCTCGGATACGCAGTATTTT. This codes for CASTPFSDTQYF.

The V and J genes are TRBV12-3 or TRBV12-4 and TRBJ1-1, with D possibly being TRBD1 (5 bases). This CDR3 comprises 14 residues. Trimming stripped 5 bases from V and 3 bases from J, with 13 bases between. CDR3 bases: TGTGCCAGCAGTCCCCATGCGGGGGACACTGAAGCTTTCTTT. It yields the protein CASSPHAGDTEAFF.

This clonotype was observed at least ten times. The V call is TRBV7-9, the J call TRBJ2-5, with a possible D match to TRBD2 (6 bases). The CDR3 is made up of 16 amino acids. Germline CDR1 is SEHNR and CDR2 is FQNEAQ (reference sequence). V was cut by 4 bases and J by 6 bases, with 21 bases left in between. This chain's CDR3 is CASSYHTGLLRKTQYF. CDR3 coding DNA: TGTGCCAGCAGCTACCATACGGGACTTCTTCGGAAGACCCAGTACTTC.

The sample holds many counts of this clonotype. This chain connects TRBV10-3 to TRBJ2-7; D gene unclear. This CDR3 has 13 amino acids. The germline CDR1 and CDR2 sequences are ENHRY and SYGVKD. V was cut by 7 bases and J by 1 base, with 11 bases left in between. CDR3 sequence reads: CAINPGRSYEQYF. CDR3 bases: TGTGCCATCAACCCGGGCAGGTCCTACGAGCAGTACTTC.

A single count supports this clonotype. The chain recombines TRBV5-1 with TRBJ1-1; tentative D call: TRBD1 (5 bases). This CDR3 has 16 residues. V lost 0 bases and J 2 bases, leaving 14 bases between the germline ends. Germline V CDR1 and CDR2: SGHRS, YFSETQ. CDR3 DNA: TGCGCCAGCAGCTTGGCCATTGGGGCAATCAACACTGAAGCTTTCTTT. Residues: CASSLAIGAINTEAFF.

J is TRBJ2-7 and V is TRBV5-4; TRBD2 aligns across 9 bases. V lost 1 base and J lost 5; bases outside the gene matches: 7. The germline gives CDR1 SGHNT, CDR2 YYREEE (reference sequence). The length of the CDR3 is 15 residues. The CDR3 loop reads CASSLRRGGRDEQYF. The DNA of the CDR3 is TGTGCCAGCAGCTTGAGGCGGGGGGGCAGAGACGAGCAGTACTTC.

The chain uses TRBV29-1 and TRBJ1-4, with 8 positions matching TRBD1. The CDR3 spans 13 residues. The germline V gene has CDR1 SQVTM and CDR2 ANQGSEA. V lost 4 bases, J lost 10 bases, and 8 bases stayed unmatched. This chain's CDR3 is CSVVAGGGGKLFF. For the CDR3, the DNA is TGCAGCGTTGTGGCAGGGGGCGGCGGAAAACTGTTTTTT. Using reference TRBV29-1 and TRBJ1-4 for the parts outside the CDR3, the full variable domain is SAVISQKPSRDICQRGTSLTIQCQVDSQVTMMFWYRQQPGQSLTLIATANQGSEATYESGFVIDKFPISRPNLTFSTLTVSNMSPEDSSIYLCSVVAGGGGKLFFGSGTQLSVL.

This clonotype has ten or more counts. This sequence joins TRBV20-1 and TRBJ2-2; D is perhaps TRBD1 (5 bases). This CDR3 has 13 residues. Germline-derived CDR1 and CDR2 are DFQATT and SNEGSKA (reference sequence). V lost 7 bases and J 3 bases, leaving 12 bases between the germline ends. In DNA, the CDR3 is TGCAGTGTTAGGGGCTACTACACCGGGGAGCTGTTTTTT. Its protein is CSVRGYYTGELFF.

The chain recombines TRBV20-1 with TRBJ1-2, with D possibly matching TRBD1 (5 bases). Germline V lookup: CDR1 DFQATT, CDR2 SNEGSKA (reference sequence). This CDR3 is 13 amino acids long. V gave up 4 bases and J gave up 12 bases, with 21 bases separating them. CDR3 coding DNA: TGCAGTGCTATGGGGGGTAGAAGCTCTGGAAACACCTTC. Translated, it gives CSAMGGRSSGNTF.

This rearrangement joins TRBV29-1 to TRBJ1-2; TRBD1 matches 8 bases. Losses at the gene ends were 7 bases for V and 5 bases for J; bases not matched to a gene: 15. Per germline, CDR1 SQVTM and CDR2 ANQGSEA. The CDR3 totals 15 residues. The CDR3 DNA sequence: TGCAGCGCTATACCCCTCGGACAGGGCCCTTATGGCTACACCTTC. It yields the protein CSAIPLGQGPYGYTF.

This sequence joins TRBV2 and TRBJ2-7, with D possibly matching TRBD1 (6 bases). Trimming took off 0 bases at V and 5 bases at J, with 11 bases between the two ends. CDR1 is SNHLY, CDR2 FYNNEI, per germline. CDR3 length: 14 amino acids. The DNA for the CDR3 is TGTGCCAGCAGTGAAGCGGACAGACCACACGAGCAGTACTTC. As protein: CASSEADRPHEQYF.

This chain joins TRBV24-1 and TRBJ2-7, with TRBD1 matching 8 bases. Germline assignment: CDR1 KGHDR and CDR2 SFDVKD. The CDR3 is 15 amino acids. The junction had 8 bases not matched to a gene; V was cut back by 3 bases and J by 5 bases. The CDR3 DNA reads TGTGCCACCAGTGATCCCGGACAGGGTTCCCACGAGCAGTACTTC. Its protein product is CATSDPGQGSHEQYF.

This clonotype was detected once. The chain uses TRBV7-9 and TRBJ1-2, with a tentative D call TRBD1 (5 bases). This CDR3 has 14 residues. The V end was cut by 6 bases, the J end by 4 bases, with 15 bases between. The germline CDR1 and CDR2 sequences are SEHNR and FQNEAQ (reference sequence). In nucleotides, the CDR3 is TGTGCCAGCAGGGGACCGGGGCTTACCTATGGCTACACCTTC. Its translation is CASRGPGLTYGYTF.

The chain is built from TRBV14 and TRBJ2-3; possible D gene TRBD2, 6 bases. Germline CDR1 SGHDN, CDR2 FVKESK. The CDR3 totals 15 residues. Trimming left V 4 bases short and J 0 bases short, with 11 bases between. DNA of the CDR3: TGTGCCAGCAGCCGACTAGGAGCCAGCACAGATACGCAGTATTTT. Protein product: CASSRLGASTDTQYF. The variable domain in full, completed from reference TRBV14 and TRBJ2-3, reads EAGVTQFPSHSVIEKGQTVTLRCDPISGHDNLYWYRRVMGKEIKFLLHFVKESKQDESGMPNNRFLAERTGGTYSTLKVQPAELEDSGVYFCASSRLGASTDTQYFGPGTRLTVL.

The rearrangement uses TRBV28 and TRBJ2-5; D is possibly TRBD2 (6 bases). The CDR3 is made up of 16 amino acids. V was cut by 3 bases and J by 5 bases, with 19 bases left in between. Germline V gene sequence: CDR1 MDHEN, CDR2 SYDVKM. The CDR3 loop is CASSLRGGLLGETQYF. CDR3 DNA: TGTGCCAGCAGTTTGCGGGGAGGCCTCTTGGGGGAGACCCAGTACTTC.

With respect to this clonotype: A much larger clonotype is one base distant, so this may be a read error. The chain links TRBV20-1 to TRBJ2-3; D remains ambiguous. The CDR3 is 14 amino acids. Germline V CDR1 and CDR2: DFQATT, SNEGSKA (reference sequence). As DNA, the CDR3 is TGCAGTGCTAGGCGACACCCAAGCACAGATACGCAGTGTTTT. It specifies CSARRHPSTDTQCF.

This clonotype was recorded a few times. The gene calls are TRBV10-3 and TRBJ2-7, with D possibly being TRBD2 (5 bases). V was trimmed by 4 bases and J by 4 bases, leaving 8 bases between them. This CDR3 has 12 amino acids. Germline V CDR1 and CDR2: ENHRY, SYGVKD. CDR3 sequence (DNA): TGTGCCATCAGTGGTACGGGGTACGAGCAGTACTTC. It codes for CAISGTGYEQYF.

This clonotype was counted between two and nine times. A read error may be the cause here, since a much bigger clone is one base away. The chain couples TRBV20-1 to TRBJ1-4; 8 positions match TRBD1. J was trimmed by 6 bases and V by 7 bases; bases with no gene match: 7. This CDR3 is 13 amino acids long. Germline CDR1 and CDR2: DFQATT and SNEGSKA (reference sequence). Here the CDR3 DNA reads TGCAGTGGGACTGGGACAGGATATGAAAAACTGTTTTTT. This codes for CSGTGTGYEKLFF.